Shown below are 32 T cell receptor beta chains from a single sample sequenced in a study of blood T cell repertoires in COVID-19. Sequenced by immunoSEQ multiplex PCR; TCRdb stores in-frame clones only, minus some. This repertoire shows about 250,000 clones, roughly 82% found once; its top ten account for roughly 6.2%. The material sequenced was peripheral blood. The receptors here all came from an elderly woman with COVID-19, enrolled during active disease.

CDR3 sequence: CASRLAQEFRGENTEAFF. The CDR3 bases are TGTGCAAGTCGCTTAGCACAAGAATTCAGGGGGGAGAACACTGAAGCTTTCTTT. The chain employs TRBV12-2 and TRBJ1-1; the table's D call, TRBD1, was not checked against the DNA. TRBV12-2 constitutes a pseudogene. The CDR3 has 18 amino acids.

The chain employs TRBV7-2 and TRBJ1-5; D is possibly TRBD1 (5 bases). Per germline, CDR1 SGHTA and CDR2 FQGNSA. V lost 0 bases and J lost 4, with 7 bases in between. The CDR3 length is 14 residues. The CDR3 protein is CASSLAGGNQPQHF. In DNA form, the CDR3 reads TGTGCCAGCAGCTTAGCTGGGGGGAATCAGCCCCAGCATTTT.

This sequence joins TRBV21-1 and TRBJ1-5. TRBV21-1 is noted as a pseudogene. CDR3 size: 14 residues. For the CDR3, the DNA is TGTGCCAGCAGCCTTCAACCGGGGAGTCAGCCCCAGCATTTT. It is translated as CASSLQPGSQPQHF.

The chain links TRBV19 to TRBJ1-4; D possibly corresponds to TRBD1 (6 bases). Trimming removed 4 bases from V and 7 bases from J, with 16 bases in between. CDR3 size: 15 residues. Germline-derived CDR1 and CDR2 are LNHDA and SQIVND (reference sequence). CDR3 DNA: TGTGCCAGTAGTAACCTCGGACAGCTCGGTGAAAAACTGTTTTTT. It yields the protein CASSNLGQLGEKLFF.

The CDR3 loop reads CASSQGRTPGYGYTF. The CDR3 DNA reads as TGCGCCAGCAGCCAAGGCCGGACTCCGGGCTATGGCTACACCTTC. The chain uses TRBV4-3 and TRBJ1-2; D unclear. Trimming removed 1 base from V and 4 bases from J, with 13 bases in between. Germline V gene lookup returns CDR1 LGHNA and CDR2 YSLEER. CDR3 size: 15 residues.

V usage is TRBV28 and J usage is TRBJ2-1; possible D gene TRBD2, 6 bases. The V and J ends lost 3 bases and 3 bases respectively, with 12 bases between them. The length of the CDR3 is 15 residues. CDR1 is MDHEN and CDR2 is SYDVKM in the germline V gene. CDR3 bases: TGTGCCAGCAGTTTCGGAGGGGCGCACTACAATGAGCAGTTCTTC. It specifies CASSFGGAHYNEQFF.

The gene calls are TRBV5-5 and TRBJ2-3; TRBD2 agrees at 7 bases. V trimming: 4 bases; J trimming: 0 bases; junction bases outside the gene matches: 5. There are 15 residues in the CDR3. CDR1 SGHKS and CDR2 YYEKEE come from the germline V gene (reference sequence). This chain's CDR3 is CASSDPSGSTDTQYF. In DNA, the CDR3 is TGTGCCAGCAGCGATCCTAGCGGTAGCACAGATACGCAGTATTTT.

The chain combines TRBV2 with TRBJ1-1, with a weak D call TRBD1 (6 bases). The CDR3 has 14 amino acids. CDR1 is SNHLY, CDR2 FYNNEI, per germline. Trimming shortened V by 4 bases and J by 3 bases, and 12 bases separated the two germline ends. The CDR3 DNA reads as TGTGCCAGCAGTGTCTACAAGGGGGACACTGAAGCTTTCTTT. Its protein is CASSVYKGDTEAFF.

The chain carries TRBV6-5 and TRBJ1-5; TRBD1 matches 9 bases. V trimming: 2 bases; J trimming: 6 bases; junction bases outside the gene matches: 8. Germline CDR1 and CDR2: MNHEY and SVGAGI. The CDR3 is made up of 16 amino acids. The chain's CDR3 is CASSYTGTGRSQPQHF. Here the CDR3 DNA reads TGTGCCAGCAGTTACACCGGGACAGGGCGGTCTCAGCCCCAGCATTTT.

In DNA, the CDR3 is TGTGCCACTACACAGGGCGGACCCTCCTACAATGAGCAGTTCTTC. Translated, it gives CATTQGGPSYNEQFF. V usage is TRBV19 and J usage is TRBJ2-1; D perhaps matches TRBD1 (6 bases). Germline V lookup: CDR1 LNHDA, CDR2 SQIVND (reference sequence). The length of the CDR3 is 15 residues. Trimming removed 10 bases at V and 0 bases at J, with 16 bases between.

The V gene is TRBV5-4, the J gene TRBJ1-4; 10 nucleotides match TRBD1. The trim removed 3 bases at V and 7 bases at J, leaving 0 bases unmatched. The CDR3 has 13 residues. Germline V lookup: CDR1 SGHNT, CDR2 YYREEE (reference sequence). This chain's CDR3 is CASSWDRGEKLFF. The CDR3 DNA reads TGTGCCAGCAGCTGGGACAGGGGTGAAAAACTGTTTTTT.

V gene TRBV15 combines with J gene TRBJ1-2; D may be TRBD1 (5 bases). The CDR3 is 21 amino acids. Germline V gene data show CDR1 as LNHNV and CDR2 as YYDKDF (reference sequence). V was clipped by 0 bases and J by 0 bases, with 26 bases between them. In DNA form, the CDR3 reads TGTGCCACCAGCAGAGATGGGGTGGCGGGACTGCCCACAAAAGCTAACTATGGCTACACCTTC. Encoded protein: CATSRDGVAGLPTKANYGYTF.

This clone appeared a single time. This chain connects TRBV24-1 to TRBJ2-7; no clear D. V lost 1 base, J lost 5 bases, and 8 bases lay in between. Per germline, CDR1 KGHDR and CDR2 SFDVKD. CDR3 length equals 13 residues. CDR3 residues: CATSDFPTHEQYF. The CDR3 nucleotides read TGTGCCACCAGTGATTTCCCTACGCACGAGCAGTACTTC.

The CDR3 coding sequence is TGTGCCAGCAGCCCAGGGGGCCTTAATGAAAAACTGTTTTTT. Protein: CASSPGGLNEKLFF. The rearrangement joins TRBV6-6 to TRBJ1-4, with TRBD1 identical over 8 bases. Looked up from germline, CDR1 is MNHNY and CDR2 is SVGAGI (reference sequence). This CDR3 region has 14 residues. V shed 6 bases, J shed 4 bases, and the junction held 4 bases outside the gene matches.

This clone was observed a handful of times. V is TRBV28 and J is TRBJ1-2; a possible D gene is TRBD1 (6 bases). V was pared by 3 bases and J by 2 bases, with 10 bases between. Germline V CDR1 and CDR2: MDHEN, SYDVKM. The CDR3 is 14 residues long. This CDR3 reads CASSFQGWNYGYTF. For the CDR3, the DNA is TGTGCCAGCAGTTTTCAGGGGTGGAACTATGGCTACACCTTC.

The gene calls are TRBV5-1 and TRBJ1-1; D possibly corresponds to TRBD1 (6 bases). Trimming stripped 3 bases from V and 2 bases from J, with 11 bases between. The CDR3 sequence is 14 residues long. CDR1 SGHRS and CDR2 YFSETQ come from the germline V gene. The CDR3 loop reads CASSSAGVNTEAFF. The CDR3 bases are TGCGCCAGCAGCTCGGCAGGGGTTAACACTGAAGCTTTCTTT.

This chain joins TRBV10-3 and TRBJ1-2, with D perhaps matching TRBD1 (6 bases). V was trimmed by 4 bases and J by 8 bases, leaving 11 bases between them. This CDR3 spans 12 amino acids. Germline V CDR1 and CDR2: ENHRY, SYGVKD. The CDR3 coding sequence is TGTGCCATCAGTGGTTACAGGGAGGGCTACACCTTC. It is translated as CAISGYREGYTF.

This sequence joins TRBV5-4 and TRBJ1-1; tentatively, D is TRBD1 (6 bases). The CDR3 consists of 16 residues. Germline V CDR1 and CDR2: SGHNT, YYREEE (reference sequence). V was clipped by 2 bases and J by 2 bases, with 16 bases between them. The CDR3 reads CASSLTGTKGNTEAFF. CDR3 DNA sequence: TGTGCCAGCAGCTTAACAGGGACGAAGGGCAACACTGAAGCTTTCTTT. The entire variable domain, with the rest obtained from reference TRBV5-4 and TRBJ1-1, is as follows: ETGVTQSPTHLIKTRGQQVTLRCSSQSGHNTVSWYQQALGQGPQFIFQYYREEENGRGNFPPRFSGLQFPNYSSELNVNALELDDSALYLCASSLTGTKGNTEAFFGQGTRLTVV.

The rearrangement links TRBV19 to TRBJ2-3, with TRBD2 identical over 10 bases. Trimming cost V 10 bases and J 5 bases; bases outside gene matches: 9. From germline, CDR1 is LNHDA and CDR2 SQIVND (reference sequence). The CDR3 has 14 residues. This CDR3 reads CATQNSGGGDTQYF. The CDR3, as DNA: TGTGCCACTCAAAACAGCGGGGGGGGAGATACGCAGTATTTT.

This sequence joins TRBV7-3 and TRBJ2-1; TRBD2 aligns across 7 bases. The CDR3 spans 16 residues. Germline assignment: CDR1 SGHTA and CDR2 FQGTGA. The V and J ends lost 3 bases and 4 bases, in that order; junction bases with no gene match: 9. The CDR3 nucleotides are TGTGCCAGCAGCTTTAGTGGAGCGGGGTCTTACAATGAGCAGTTCTTC. It yields the protein CASSFSGAGSYNEQFF. The whole variable domain, filled in from reference TRBV7-3 and TRBJ2-1, reads GAGVSQTPSNKVTEKGKYVELRCDPISGHTALYWYRQSLGQGPEFLIYFQGTGAADDSGLPNDRFFAVRPEGSVSTLKIQRTERGDSAVYLCASSFSGAGSYNEQFFGPGTRLTVL.

This rearrangement joins TRBV3-1 (or the pseudogene TRBV3-2) to TRBJ1-1, with 9 bases identical to TRBD1. Germline values: CDR1 LGHDT, CDR2 YNNKEL (reference sequence). J was trimmed by 0 bases and V by 3 bases; bases with no gene match: 5. CDR3 length: 16 amino acids. CDR3: CASSQGQGAMNTEAFF. In DNA form, the CDR3 reads TGTGCCAGCAGCCAGGGACAGGGCGCCATGAACACTGAAGCTTTCTTT.

The chain is built from TRBV5-6 and TRBJ1-2; tentatively, D is TRBD1 (5 bases). Deletions cut 3 bases from V and 2 bases from J, with 20 bases between. Germline CDR1 is SGHDT and CDR2 is YYEEEE. The CDR3 contains 17 residues. The CDR3 sequence: CASSSPESGRANYGYTF. The CDR3, as DNA: TGTGCCAGCAGCTCGCCCGAATCAGGGCGCGCCAACTATGGCTACACCTTC.

This chain joins TRBV20-1 and TRBJ2-3, with unresolved D. CDR3 length equals 11 residues. The germline V gene encodes CDR1 DFQATT and CDR2 SNEGSKA (reference sequence). Trimming took off 3 bases at V and 6 bases at J, with 7 bases between the two ends. The CDR3 DNA reads as TGCAGTGCTAGCCCCGGGGATACGCAGTATTTT. This sequence encodes CSASPGDTQYF.

The rearrangement links TRBV19 to TRBJ2-2; TRBD1 might be the D (5 bases). This CDR3 comprises 14 residues. V was clipped by 6 bases and J by 3 bases, with 11 bases between them. Germline loops: CDR1 LNHDA, CDR2 SQIVND (reference sequence). CDR3: CASRNRQDTGELFF. The CDR3 nucleotides read TGTGCCAGTAGAAACAGGCAGGACACCGGGGAGCTGTTTTTT. The full variable domain, in which reference TRBV19 and TRBJ2-2 provide the parts outside the CDR3, is DGGITQSPKYLFRKEGQNVTLSCEQNLNHDAMYWYRQDPGQGLRLIYYSQIVNDFQKGDIAEGYSVSREKKESFPLTVTSAQKNPTAFYLCASRNRQDTGELFFGEGSRLTVL.

The V call is TRBV5-4, the J call TRBJ2-3; 8 positions agree with TRBD1. Germline V CDR1 and CDR2: SGHNT, YYREEE (reference sequence). Trimming removed 4 bases from V and 6 bases from J; junction bases left unmatched: 4. The CDR3 is made up of 13 amino acids. Here the CDR3 DNA reads TGTGCCAGCAGCACGGGACAGGAGGATACGCAGTATTTT. Protein: CASSTGQEDTQYF.

DNA of the CDR3: TGTGCCAGCAGCCAAAGGGGGGGCGGGAACACTGAAGCTTTCTTT. Translation: CASSQRGGGNTEAFF. The rearrangement joins TRBV3-1 (or the pseudogene TRBV3-2) to TRBJ1-1; D is possibly TRBD1 (6 bases). Germline CDR1 reads LGHDT; CDR2 reads YNNKEL (reference sequence). The CDR3 is 15 residues long. V gave up 2 bases and J gave up 1 base, with 11 bases separating them.

Comments on this clone: The same CDR3 can be traced to other DNA sequences in this sample. For the CDR3, the DNA is TGTGCCAGTTCTACAGGGGGAAGCACTGAAGCTTTCTTT. Translated: CASSTGGSTEAFF. The rearrangement links TRBV12-3 or TRBV12-4 to TRBJ1-1; TRBD1 matches at 8 bases. The CDR3 consists of 13 residues. V was pared by 9 bases and J by 4 bases, with 7 bases of the junction left unmatched.

The chain joins TRBV28 to TRBJ1-2, with D tentatively TRBD1 (5 bases). The germline CDR1 and CDR2 sequences are MDHEN and SYDVKM. The ends were cut back, 9 bases at V and 3 bases at J, with 20 bases in the middle. CDR3 length: 15 amino acids. CDR3 protein: CASGSAQEGDYGYTF. The CDR3 nucleotides are TGTGCCAGTGGTTCCGCCCAGGAAGGGGACTATGGCTACACCTTC.

The chain combines TRBV11-2 with TRBJ2-7; unclear D gene. With 5 bases removed from V and 4 bases from J, the gap between germline ends came to 12 bases. The CDR3 contains 13 residues. Germline CDR1 SGHAT, CDR2 FQNNGV. CDR3 nucleotides: TGTGCCAGCAGCACGTCAACCGAGTACGAGCAGTACGTC. It encodes CASSTSTEYEQYV.

V gene TRBV5-1 combines with J gene TRBJ1-4, with D hard to call. CDR3 length: 15 residues. The germline V gene encodes CDR1 SGHRS and CDR2 YFSETQ. V gave up 4 bases and J gave up 8 bases, with 18 bases separating them. The CDR3 DNA reads as TGCGCCAGCAGCCCCTCGACTCCTTCGGTAGAAAAACTGTTTTTT. Translation gives CASSPSTPSVEKLFF. The variable domain in full, with the rest retrieved from reference TRBV5-1 and TRBJ1-4, is KAGVTQTPRYLIKTRGQQVTLSCSPISGHRSVSWYQQTPGQGLQFLFEYFSETQRNKGNFPGRFSGRQFSNSRSEMNVSTLELGDSALYLCASSPSTPSVEKLFFGSGTQLSVL.

The V call is TRBV9, the J call TRBJ1-2; D ambiguous. The CDR3 length is 15 residues. Germline V gene sequence: CDR1 SGDLS, CDR2 YYNGEE. V was pared by 2 bases and J by 11 bases, with 22 bases between. The CDR3 DNA reads as TGTGCCAGCAGCGTTCAGGACGTGACTAATACCCGTTACACCTTC. Its translation: CASSVQDVTNTRYTF. The complete variable domain, with remaining parts taken from reference TRBV9 and TRBJ1-2, reads DSGVTQTPKHLITATGQRVTLRCSPRSGDLSVYWYQQSLDQGLQFLIQYYNGEERAKGNILERFSAQQFPDLHSELNLSSLELGDSALYFCASSVQDVTNTRYTFGSGTRLTVV.

The genes are TRBV2 and TRBJ2-1; tentative D call: TRBD1 (6 bases). Germline lookup yields CDR1 SNHLY and CDR2 FYNNEI. Trimming took 6 bases from V and 4 from J, leaving 10 bases between them. The CDR3 is made up of 13 amino acids. CDR3 in amino acids: CASRNTGYNEQFF. CDR3 sequence (DNA): TGTGCCAGCAGGAATACAGGGTACAATGAGCAGTTCTTC.